This T cell receptor beta chain derives from a study of T cell responses to AZD1222 COVID-19 vaccine. The CDR3 loop spans 13 amino acids. The V end lost 6 bases, the J end lost 5 bases, and 11 bases lay between the germline ends. The germline CDR1 and CDR2 sequences are MNHEY and SVGEGT. Note on this clone: Antigen specificity is unknown.

Sequencing used immunoSEQ multiplex PCR; TCRdb keeps in-frame clones, though not all of them. Of some 140,000 clones listed, roughly 90% are singletons. Study results and limitations: Clonal diversity was possibly underestimated; the donors were predominantly white British and more often female. An increase in Spike-specific TCR breadth and depth was observed after two AZD1222 doses.

The rearrangement joins TRBV6-2 or TRBV6-3 to TRBJ1-5; maybe TRBD1 (6 bases). The specimen comprised peripheral blood, sampled on day 0 of AZD1222 vaccination. The TCR sequence derives from an adult in good health. CDR3 residues: CASSDRRDQPQHF. The CDR3 coding sequence is TGTGCCAGCAGCGACAGGAGAGATCAGCCCCAGCATTTT.